Sequencing of this T cell receptor (beta chain) was carried out in a study of T cells expressing NK-cell markers. Study background: HCMV serostatus: seven of eight sequenced donors positive, one negative.

TCRdb reprocessed the 5' RACE reads, keeping one entry per CDR3 protein, no DNA. The sample includes 500,000 to 600,000 distinct CDR3 sequences. CDR1 and CDR2 from the germline V gene are MGHRA and YSYEKL. The CDR3 contains 15 residues. Sequencing was carried out using blood T cells: a sorted CD56 or NKG2C T cell subset, CD4+ or CD8+ T cells, or bulk PBMC T cells (not recorded which). The receptor's source is a man aged 18 to 29 in good health. The chain is built from TRBV4-1 and TRBJ2-1; TCRdb returns TRBD2, unconfirmable since there is no DNA. This CDR3 reads CASSQVGTRTNEQFF.